Listed below are T cell receptor beta chains from one sample, sequenced in a study of T cells in Graves' hyperthyroidism and ophthalmopathy. TCRdb re-derived calls from the multiplex PCR reads in MiXCR, one entry per CDR3 protein. The sample contains about 180,000 distinct CDR3 sequences, approximately 15% of which appear only once. Sequenced: blood. The receptors here all came from a woman aged 50 to 60 with Graves' hyperthyroidism. Each CDR3 is given without its conserved first and last residue. Fields, in order: CDR3 protein, V gene, J gene.

CDR3 protein: ASSRPLAGANTGELF
V gene: TRBV12-3/TRBV12-4
J gene: TRBJ2-2

CDR3 protein: ASRSTRYQETQY
V gene: TRBV28
J gene: TRBJ2-5

CDR3 protein: ASSTVGNTEAF
V gene: TRBV2
J gene: TRBJ1-1

CDR3 protein: ASSLVTGNEQF
V gene: TRBV5-6
J gene: TRBJ2-1

CDR3 protein: ASSEMGSNQPQH
V gene: TRBV9
J gene: TRBJ1-5

CDR3 protein: ASSLDGTATEAF
V gene: TRBV11-2
J gene: TRBJ1-1

CDR3 protein: ASSPSQGKDEQF
V gene: TRBV18
J gene: TRBJ2-1

CDR3 protein: ASRRVANQPQH
V gene: TRBV28
J gene: TRBJ1-5

CDR3 protein: AGSSLGGLFEQY
V gene: TRBV11-2
J gene: TRBJ2-7

CDR3 protein: ASSPQGWGGPETQY
V gene: TRBV7-9
J gene: TRBJ2-5

CDR3 protein: ASSSISGGSSYEQY
V gene: TRBV28
J gene: TRBJ2-7

CDR3 protein: ATSGSFGTSDNNEQF
V gene: TRBV24-1
J gene: TRBJ2-1

CDR3 protein: SVEGGSYGYT
V gene: TRBV29-1
J gene: TRBJ1-2

CDR3 protein: ASSTNPGLAGDEQY
V gene: TRBV19
J gene: TRBJ2-7

CDR3 protein: ASSRRLGQGIQYTEAF
V gene: TRBV28
J gene: TRBJ1-1

CDR3 protein: ASSITGTGINEQF
V gene: TRBV19
J gene: TRBJ2-1

CDR3 protein: ASSLRTSGAYNEQF
V gene: TRBV3-1
J gene: TRBJ2-1

CDR3 protein: ASSLDSGTNEKLF
V gene: TRBV11-2
J gene: TRBJ1-4

CDR3 protein: ASSLRGTDEAF
V gene: TRBV12-3/TRBV12-4
J gene: TRBJ1-1

CDR3 protein: ASSYSSRVTGNTIY
V gene: TRBV6-6
J gene: TRBJ1-3

CDR3 protein: ASKGQGVLGAF
V gene: TRBV2
J gene: TRBJ1-1

CDR3 protein: ASSWGGGAYEQF
V gene: TRBV11-2
J gene: TRBJ2-1

CDR3 protein: ASSPDSNTEAF
V gene: TRBV5-1
J gene: TRBJ1-1

CDR3 protein: ASSGHSLQDEQY
V gene: TRBV9
J gene: TRBJ2-7

CDR3 protein: ASSIGANTEAF
V gene: TRBV19
J gene: TRBJ1-1

CDR3 protein: ASSPGGTNTEAF
V gene: TRBV5-6
J gene: TRBJ1-1

CDR3 protein: ASSQDPGRSTGELF
V gene: TRBV4-1
J gene: TRBJ2-2

CDR3 protein: ASSPPTSGGLSYNEQF
V gene: TRBV3-1
J gene: TRBJ2-1

CDR3 protein: ASVDRARNNEQF
V gene: TRBV19
J gene: TRBJ2-1

CDR3 protein: ASSEAGGYSGANVLT
V gene: TRBV6-1
J gene: TRBJ2-6

CDR3 protein: ATSESTLARANTGELF
V gene: TRBV24-1
J gene: TRBJ2-2

CDR3 protein: SVEDSNQPQH
V gene: TRBV29-1
J gene: TRBJ1-5

CDR3 protein: ASKGVLNTEAF
V gene: TRBV5-1
J gene: TRBJ1-1

CDR3 protein: ASSPSGLNTDTQY
V gene: TRBV18
J gene: TRBJ2-3

CDR3 protein: ASSLGIGLNYGYT
V gene: TRBV5-5
J gene: TRBJ1-2

CDR3 protein: ASSPRGGQLNTEAF
V gene: TRBV11-2
J gene: TRBJ1-1

CDR3 protein: ASSLRGSLEAF
V gene: TRBV7-9
J gene: TRBJ1-1

CDR3 protein: ASSPVDGANVLT
V gene: TRBV18
J gene: TRBJ2-6

CDR3 protein: ASSRTSHSSFYNEQF
V gene: TRBV3-1
J gene: TRBJ2-1

CDR3 protein: ASSYDRVGGELF
V gene: TRBV7-9
J gene: TRBJ2-2

CDR3 protein: ASSVGNSPLH
V gene: TRBV6-1
J gene: TRBJ1-6

CDR3 protein: ASSQRADSPLH
V gene: TRBV11-3
J gene: TRBJ1-6

CDR3 protein: ASRDGRSPLH
V gene: TRBV5-1
J gene: TRBJ1-6

CDR3 protein: ASSIAWGGSYEQY
V gene: TRBV19
J gene: TRBJ2-7

CDR3 protein: ASSSMGTNTEAF
V gene: TRBV5-1
J gene: TRBJ1-1

CDR3 protein: SVDGFGEQY
V gene: TRBV29-1
J gene: TRBJ2-7

CDR3 protein: ASSLSARGSNYGYA
V gene: TRBV27
J gene: TRBJ1-2

CDR3 protein: ASSQDQAYEQY
V gene: TRBV3-1
J gene: TRBJ2-7

CDR3 protein: ASRKGPGARYTDTQY
V gene: TRBV5-1
J gene: TRBJ2-3

CDR3 protein: ASSYTRSTGTYEQY
V gene: TRBV6-2/TRBV6-3
J gene: TRBJ2-7

CDR3 protein: ASSPDEREKLF
V gene: TRBV28
J gene: TRBJ1-4

CDR3 protein: ASSSYGGGNEQY
V gene: TRBV7-8
J gene: TRBJ2-7

CDR3 protein: ASSTVSANYGYT
V gene: TRBV19
J gene: TRBJ1-2

CDR3 protein: ASSSRGNYGYT
V gene: TRBV12-3/TRBV12-4
J gene: TRBJ1-2